This T cell receptor beta chain was identified during a study of early T cells in non-severe SARS-CoV-2 infection. Study-wide context: Sequencing input comprised bulk RNA from unsorted whole blood; chain pairing was not available. Study-wide points: Matching against VDJdb likely underestimated virus-specific expansions, favoring anti-spike CD8.

This clonotype was observed at least ten times. Its antigen is still unknown. MiXCR was run by TCRdb on the 5' RACE reads, yielding one entry per CDR3 protein. The sample shows tens of thousands of distinct CDR3 sequences, around 12% of them seen only once. CDR3 length equals 16 residues. V shed 1 base, J shed 5 bases, and the junction held 8 bases outside the gene matches. CDR1 and CDR2 from the germline V gene are SGDLS and YYNGEE. The rearrangement links TRBV9 to TRBJ2-2; TRBD1 aligns across 7 bases. The receptor's source is an adult who was a healthcare worker with PCR-confirmed SARS-CoV-2 infection or an uninfected control (not recorded which). Sample: whole blood. CDR3 nucleotide sequence: TGTGCCAGCAGCGTAAGTCAACAGGGGCGGACCGGGGAGCTGTTTTTT. It encodes CASSVSQQGRTGELFF.